This T cell receptor beta chain was found in a study of blood T cell repertoires in COVID-19. Study context: From T cells, B-cell-depleted T cells, or PBMCs came the material, which was cDNA or gDNA.

Original analysis: The authors estimated nucleated cell counts from reference gene primer amplification. TCRdb's copy holds only in-frame clones and misses some; the assay was immunoSEQ multiplex PCR. The D gene and trimming were derived from the DNA, and the V and J assignments and clone size from that table. The data show 30,000 to 40,000 clones, approximately 80% seen once. Trimming took 3 bases from V and 2 from J; bases not matched to a gene: 12. Germline loops: CDR1 MGHRA, CDR2 YSYEKL. This CDR3 comprises 17 residues. Patients from Seattle were sampled longitudinally, starting during active infection. Only a few counts were recorded for this clone.

The genes are TRBV4-1 and TRBJ2-7, with 8 bases fitting TRBD2. This TCR was recovered from a man in his 60s with COVID-19, enrolled during active disease. The sample taken for sequencing was peripheral blood. The CDR3 loop reads CASSQGTRRTATYEQYF. CDR3 DNA: TGCGCCAGCAGCCAGGGGACTAGACGTACGGCGACCTACGAGCAGTACTTC.